A single sample is the source of the 23 T cell receptor beta chains below, sequenced in a study of blood T cells in healthy people across ages. Next came a second PCR, run for roughly 6 to 11 cycles, which used a sample-barcoded 5' primer along with a J-beta primer mix. TCRdb ran MiXCR on the 5' RACE reads and lists one entry per CDR3 protein. The table lists 1.5 million to 2 million distinct CDR3 sequences, about 50% of them singletons, with 2.1% in the top ten. Sequencing input: blood. The receptors derive from a woman aged 35 to 49 in good health.

This clonotype was seen a handful of times. CDR3 region: CASSLGGTAVNEQFF. Written as DNA, the CDR3 is TGTGCCAGCAGCTTAGGAGGGACAGCGGTCAATGAGCAGTTCTTC. This sequence joins TRBV7-2 and TRBJ2-1, with 7 bases fitting TRBD1. With 1 base clipped from V and 6 bases from J, the junction kept 6 bases outside the gene matches. Per germline, CDR1 SGHTA and CDR2 FQGNSA. The CDR3 spans 15 residues.

The V and J genes are TRBV15 and TRBJ2-1, with 7 bases that match TRBD1. The trim removed 8 bases at V and 8 bases at J, leaving 9 bases unmatched. The CDR3 length is 13 residues. Germline values: CDR1 LNHNV, CDR2 YYDKDF (reference sequence). The CDR3 bases are TGTGCCACCGCCGGAGACAGGGTCTATGAGCAGTTCTTC. Translated: CATAGDRVYEQFF.

In DNA form, the CDR3 reads TGCAGCGTCCCACAGGGGATGTATGGCTACACCTTC. Translation gives CSVPQGMYGYTF. This chain connects TRBV29-1 to TRBJ1-2; 7 nucleotides align to TRBD1. This CDR3 contains 12 residues. In germline, CDR1 is SQVTM, CDR2 ANQGSEA. After removal of 6 bases from V and 5 bases from J, the junction contained 6 bases not matched to a gene. Together with reference TRBV29-1 and TRBJ1-2, the CDR3 gives the full variable domain: SAVISQKPSRDICQRGTSLTIQCQVDSQVTMMFWYRQQPGQSLTLIATANQGSEATYESGFVIDKFPISRPNLTFSTLTVSNMSPEDSSIYLCSVPQGMYGYTFGSGTRLTVV.

In this sample, this clonotype turned up a few times. The chain uses TRBV2 and TRBJ2-5; possibly TRBD2 for D (5 bases). Germline V lookup: CDR1 SNHLY, CDR2 FYNNEI. Trimming removed 7 bases at V and 5 bases at J, with 17 bases between. The CDR3 runs 14 residues. CDR3 protein: CASTGGLVRETQYF. The CDR3 bases are TGTGCCAGCACAGGAGGTCTGGTCCGGGAGACCCAGTACTTC. Complete variable domain (other parts from reference TRBV2 and TRBJ2-5): EPEVTQTPSHQVTQMGQEVILRCVPISNHLYFYWYRQILGQKVEFLVSFYNNEISEKSEIFDDQFSVERPDGSNFTLKIRSTKLEDSAMYFCASTGGLVRETQYFGPGTRLLVL.

The chain links TRBV27 to TRBJ2-7; TRBD1 or TRBD2 may be the D gene (6 bases each). The V end was cut by 6 bases, the J end by 3 bases, with 12 bases between. From germline, CDR1 is MNHEY and CDR2 SMNVEV (reference sequence). The CDR3 spans 13 residues. The CDR3 is CASRTGTFYEQYF. In nucleotides, the CDR3 is TGTGCCAGCAGAACAGGGACTTTCTACGAGCAGTACTTC.

This clonotype was seen more than once but under ten times. The chain carries TRBV2 and TRBJ1-1; D is ambiguous. The ends were cut back, 6 bases at V and 1 base at J, with 15 bases in the middle. Germline V gene sequence: CDR1 SNHLY, CDR2 FYNNEI. This CDR3 comprises 15 residues. In nucleotides, the CDR3 is TGTGCCAGCAGCAAAGCCACCCGGGGGAACACTGAAGCTTTCTTT. This gives the protein CASSKATRGNTEAFF.

V usage is TRBV10-3 and J usage is TRBJ2-7; 9 bases agree with TRBD1. The J call may be incorrect, as the DNA end agrees better with TRBJ2-5. The CDR3 has 14 residues. Germline V CDR1 and CDR2: ENHRY, SYGVKD. The CDR3 region is CAISEDRGKETQYF. The CDR3 DNA reads TGTGCCATCAGTGAGGACAGGGGGAAGGAGACCCAGTACTTC.

The rearrangement uses TRBV7-8 and TRBJ2-4; 10 nucleotides match TRBD2. Per germline, CDR1 SGHVS and CDR2 FQNEAQ. This CDR3 contains 19 residues. J lost 4 bases, V lost 5 bases, and 17 bases had no gene match. Here the CDR3 reads CASSPRTVAGGPKKNIQYF. DNA of the CDR3: TGTGCCAGCAGCCCCCGGACCGTAGCGGGGGGCCCGAAAAAAAACATTCAGTACTTC.

The chain carries TRBV7-9 and TRBJ2-7; D gene unclear. The germline V gene encodes CDR1 SEHNR and CDR2 FQNEAQ (reference sequence). V lost 6 bases, J lost 3 bases, and 12 bases lay in between. CDR3 length: 13 residues. The CDR3 region has the DNA TGTGCCAGCAGACCGCCGAGGCACTACGAGCAGTACTTC. Its protein is CASRPPRHYEQYF.

The V gene is TRBV7-2, the J gene TRBJ2-2, with 7 positions matching TRBD1. The ends lost 1 base at V and 6 bases at J; junction bases unmatched: 8. The CDR3 has 16 residues. In germline, CDR1 is SGHTA, CDR2 FQGNSA. DNA of the CDR3: TGTGCCAGCAGCTTAGATAGAGGGACAGTTGCCGGGGAGCTGTTTTTT. It is translated as CASSLDRGTVAGELFF.

The rearrangement joins TRBV20-1 to TRBJ2-1; maybe TRBD1 (5 bases). Germline V CDR1 and CDR2: DFQATT, SNEGSKA (reference sequence). The V gene lost 5 bases and the J gene lost 4 bases, with 15 bases spanning the gap. The CDR3 consists of 14 residues. CDR3 sequence: CSAHSGFGYNEQFF. The CDR3 nucleotides are TGCAGTGCTCACTCAGGGTTTGGATACAATGAGCAGTTCTTC.

This clonotype was seen many times. The V gene is TRBV4-3, the J gene TRBJ2-7; D possibly corresponds to TRBD1 (6 bases). CDR1 and CDR2 (germline): LGHNA, YSLEER. There are 14 residues in the CDR3. Trimming shortened V by 4 bases and J by 2 bases, and 12 bases separated the two germline ends. DNA of the CDR3: TGCGCCAGCAGCCGACGGGACAAGACCTACGAGCAGTACTTC. This translates into CASSRRDKTYEQYF.

V is TRBV27 and J is TRBJ2-4; D not certain. The J call is in doubt because the DNA end fits TRBJ2-7 better. The CDR3 has 14 residues. Germline-derived CDR1 and CDR2 are MNHEY and SMNVEV (reference sequence). The CDR3 DNA follows: TGTGCCAGCAGTTCGTCGTCTACTTATGACGAGCAGTACTTC. Protein: CASSSSSTYDEQYF.

The gene calls are TRBV5-4 and TRBJ2-1; D perhaps matches TRBD1 (6 bases). V lost 2 bases and J lost 1, with 10 bases in between. The CDR3 is made up of 15 amino acids. Germline lookup yields CDR1 SGHNT and CDR2 YYREEE (reference sequence). Here the CDR3 reads CASSFGQPSYNEQFF. CDR3 sequence (DNA): TGTGCCAGCAGCTTCGGACAGCCTTCCTACAATGAGCAGTTCTTC.

This clonotype was found a few times. This chain links TRBV7-4 with TRBJ2-1; 8 bases are shared with TRBD2. V lost 4 bases, J lost 3 bases, and 8 bases stayed unmatched. CDR1 is SGHVT and CDR2 is SQSDAQ in the germline V gene. The CDR3 has 16 residues. As DNA, the CDR3 is TGTGCCAGCAGCTCCCTAGAACTAGCGGACTACAATGAGCAGTTCTTC. Protein product: CASSSLELADYNEQFF.

This clonotype was seen a single time. The chain links TRBV5-1 to TRBJ1-1; D not certain. Germline V gives CDR1 SGHRS, CDR2 YFSETQ. The CDR3 length is 15 residues. V was pared by 4 bases and J by 4 bases, with 17 bases between. The DNA for the CDR3 is TGCGCCAGCAGCCTGGACGCCCCGGGGAGCACTGAAGCTTTCTTT. The encoded protein is CASSLDAPGSTEAFF.

The rearrangement links TRBV27 to TRBJ2-5; the match to TRBD2 covers 10 bases. This CDR3 contains 17 residues. J was trimmed by 2 bases and V by 5 bases; bases with no gene match: 11. Germline-derived CDR1 and CDR2 are MNHEY and SMNVEV (reference sequence). The CDR3: CASSDSLAGARQETQYF. DNA for the CDR3: TGTGCCAGCAGTGATAGTCTAGCGGGGGCGAGACAAGAGACCCAGTACTTC.

The J gene is TRBJ2-1, the V gene TRBV5-1; 11 nucleotides line up with TRBD1. Germline V CDR1 and CDR2: SGHRS, YFSETQ. The CDR3 extends over 15 amino acids. Trimming at V came to 4 bases and at J to 2 bases, leaving 2 bases not matched to a gene. The CDR3 region is CASSGQGATYNEQFF. The CDR3 nucleotides are TGCGCCAGCAGCGGACAGGGGGCTACCTACAATGAGCAGTTCTTC.

This rearrangement joins TRBV6-1 to TRBJ2-7; tentatively, D is TRBD1 (8 bases). This CDR3 contains 15 residues. V was pared by 2 bases and J by 2 bases, with 13 bases between. The germline CDR1 and CDR2 sequences are MNHNS and SASEGT. This CDR3 reads CASSEWTGRAYEQYF. CDR3 in DNA: TGTGCCAGCAGTGAATGGACAGGGAGGGCCTACGAGCAGTACTTC.

The chain combines TRBV9 with TRBJ2-2; D is possibly TRBD1 (5 bases). Germline V gene data show CDR1 as SGDLS and CDR2 as YYNGEE. This CDR3 is built from 16 residues. V shed 0 bases and J shed 3 bases, with 12 bases lying between them. The CDR3 loop is CASSVGTGYDTGELFF. CDR3 bases: TGTGCCAGCAGCGTAGGAACAGGATATGACACCGGGGAGCTGTTTTTT. Looking up the rest from reference TRBV9 and TRBJ2-2 gives the full variable domain: DSGVTQTPKHLITATGQRVTLRCSPRSGDLSVYWYQQSLDQGLQFLIQYYNGEERAKGNILERFSAQQFPDLHSELNLSSLELGDSALYFCASSVGTGYDTGELFFGEGSRLTVL.

The V call is TRBV7-2, the J call TRBJ2-4; 7 bases match TRBD1. The DNA end is a closer match to TRBJ2-7, so the J assignment may be wrong. The CDR3 has 15 residues. Germline-derived CDR1 and CDR2 are SGHTA and FQGNSA. The CDR3 region is CASSFPDRRLGEQYF. CDR3 coding DNA: TGTGCCAGCAGCTTCCCGGACAGGCGGCTTGGCGAGCAGTACTTC.

Remarks on this clonotype: At one end, the junction sequence differs from germline, possibly due to a read error. The rearrangement joins TRBV12-3 or TRBV12-4 to TRBJ2-3; the D call may be TRBD1 or TRBD2 (5 bases each). This CDR3 contains 15 residues. The CDR3 spells CANSSGDAPTDTQYF. DNA of the CDR3: TGTGCCAACAGTTCCGGGGACGCCCCCACAGATACGCAGTATTTT.

This sequence joins TRBV4-1 and TRBJ1-2; maybe TRBD1 (6 bases). V was pared by 1 base and J by 5 bases, with 14 bases between. The CDR3 spans 15 residues. Germline CDR1 is MGHRA and CDR2 is YSYEKL. The CDR3 region has the DNA TGCGCCAGCAGCCAAGTGGAGGGGGGGACTTATGGCTACACCTTC. Its translation: CASSQVEGGTYGYTF.